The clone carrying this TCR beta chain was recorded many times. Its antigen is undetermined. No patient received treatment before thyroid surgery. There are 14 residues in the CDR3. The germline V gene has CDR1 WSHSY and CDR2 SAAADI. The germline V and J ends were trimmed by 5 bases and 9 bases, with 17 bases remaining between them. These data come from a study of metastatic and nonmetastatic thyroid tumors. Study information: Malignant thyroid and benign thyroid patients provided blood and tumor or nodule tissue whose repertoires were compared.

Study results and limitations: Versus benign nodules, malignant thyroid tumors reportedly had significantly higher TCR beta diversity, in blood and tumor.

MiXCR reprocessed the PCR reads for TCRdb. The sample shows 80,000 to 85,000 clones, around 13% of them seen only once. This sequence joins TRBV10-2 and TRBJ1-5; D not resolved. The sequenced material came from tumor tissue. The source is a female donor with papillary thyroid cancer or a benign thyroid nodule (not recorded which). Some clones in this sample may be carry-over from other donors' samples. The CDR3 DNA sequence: TGCGCCAGCAGTCTAACGGACGGCTCGCGGCCCCAGCATTTT. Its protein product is CASSLTDGSRPQHF.